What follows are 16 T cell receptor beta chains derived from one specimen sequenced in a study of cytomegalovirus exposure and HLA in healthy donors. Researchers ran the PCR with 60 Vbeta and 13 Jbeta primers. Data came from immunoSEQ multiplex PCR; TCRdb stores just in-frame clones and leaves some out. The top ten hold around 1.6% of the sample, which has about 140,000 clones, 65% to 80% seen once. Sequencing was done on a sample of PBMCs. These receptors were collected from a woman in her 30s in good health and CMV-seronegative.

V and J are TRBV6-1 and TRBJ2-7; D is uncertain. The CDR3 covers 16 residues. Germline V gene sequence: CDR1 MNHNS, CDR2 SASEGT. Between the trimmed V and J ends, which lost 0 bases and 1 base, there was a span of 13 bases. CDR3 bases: TGTGCCAGCAGTGAAGCCATTTCGGTTTCTTCCTACGAGCAGTACTTC. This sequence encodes CASSEAISVSSYEQYF.

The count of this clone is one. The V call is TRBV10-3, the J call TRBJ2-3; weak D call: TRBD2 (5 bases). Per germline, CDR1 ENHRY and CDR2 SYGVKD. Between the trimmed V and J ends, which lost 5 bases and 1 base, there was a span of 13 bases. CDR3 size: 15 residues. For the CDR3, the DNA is TGTGCCATCAGTCCCCTAGCAAGGGGCACAGATACGCAGTATTTT. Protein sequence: CAISPLARGTDTQYF.

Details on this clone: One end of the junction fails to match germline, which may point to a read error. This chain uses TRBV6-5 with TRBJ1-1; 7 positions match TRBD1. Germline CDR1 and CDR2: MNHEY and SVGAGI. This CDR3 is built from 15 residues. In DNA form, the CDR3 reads TGTGCCAGCGGTTACCACGGAGGGGGCTACACTGAAGCTTTCTTT. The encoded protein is CASGYHGGGYTEAFF.

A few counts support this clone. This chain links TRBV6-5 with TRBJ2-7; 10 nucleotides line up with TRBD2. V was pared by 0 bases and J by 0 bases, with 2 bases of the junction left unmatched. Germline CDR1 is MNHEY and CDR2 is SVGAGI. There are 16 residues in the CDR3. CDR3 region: CASSYSSSGSSYEQYF. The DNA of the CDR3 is TGTGCCAGCAGTTACTCGTCTAGCGGGAGCTCCTACGAGCAGTACTTC.

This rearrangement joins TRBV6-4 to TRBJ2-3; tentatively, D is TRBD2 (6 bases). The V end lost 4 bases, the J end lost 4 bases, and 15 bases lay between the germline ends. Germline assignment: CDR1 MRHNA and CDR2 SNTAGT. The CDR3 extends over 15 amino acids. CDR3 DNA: TGTGCCAGCAGTGCCCGCCTGGGGGGTCCAGATACGCAGTATTTT. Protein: CASSARLGGPDTQYF.

Written as DNA, the CDR3 is TGTGCCAGCAGCTTCCGACAGGTGGGGGAGCTGTTTTTT. Translated: CASSFRQVGELFF. The chain links TRBV7-8 to TRBJ2-2; D is perhaps TRBD1 (6 bases). Germline V gene lookup returns CDR1 SGHVS and CDR2 FQNEAQ. V was cut by 3 bases and J by 8 bases, with 10 bases left in between. The CDR3 has 13 amino acids.

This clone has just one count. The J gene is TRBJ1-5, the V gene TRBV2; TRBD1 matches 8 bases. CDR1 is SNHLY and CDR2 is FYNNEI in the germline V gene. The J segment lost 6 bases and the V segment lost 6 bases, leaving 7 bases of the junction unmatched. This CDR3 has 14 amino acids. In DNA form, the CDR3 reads TGTGCCAGCAGGAGCGGGACAGGCGGTCAGCCCCAGCATTTT. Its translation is CASRSGTGGQPQHF.

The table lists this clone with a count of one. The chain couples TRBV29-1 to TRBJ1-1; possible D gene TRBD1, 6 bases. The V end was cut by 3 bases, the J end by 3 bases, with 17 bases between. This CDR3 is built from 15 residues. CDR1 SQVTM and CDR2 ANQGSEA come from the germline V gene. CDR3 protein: CSVDPEQGGDTEAFF. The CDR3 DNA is TGCAGCGTTGACCCCGAACAGGGAGGGGACACTGAAGCTTTCTTT.

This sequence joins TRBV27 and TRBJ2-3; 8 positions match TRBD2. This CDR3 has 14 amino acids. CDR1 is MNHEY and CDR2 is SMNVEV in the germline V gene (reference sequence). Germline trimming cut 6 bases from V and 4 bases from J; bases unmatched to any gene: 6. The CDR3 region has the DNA TGTGCCAGCAGGCGGACTAGCTTGGCAGATACGCAGTATTTT. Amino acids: CASRRTSLADTQYF.

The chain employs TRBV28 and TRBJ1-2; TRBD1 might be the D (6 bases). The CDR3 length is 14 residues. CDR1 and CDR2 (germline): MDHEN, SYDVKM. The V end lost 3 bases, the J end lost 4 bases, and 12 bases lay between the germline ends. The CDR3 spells CASSFRQASYGYTF. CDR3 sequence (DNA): TGTGCCAGCAGTTTCCGACAGGCGAGCTATGGCTACACCTTC.

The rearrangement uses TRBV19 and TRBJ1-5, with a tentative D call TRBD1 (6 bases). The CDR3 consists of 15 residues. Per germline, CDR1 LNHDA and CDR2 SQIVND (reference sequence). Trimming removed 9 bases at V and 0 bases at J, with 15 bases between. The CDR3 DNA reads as TGTGCCAGCTTGGACAGTCCTTATAGCAATCAGCCCCAGCATTTT. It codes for CASLDSPYSNQPQHF.

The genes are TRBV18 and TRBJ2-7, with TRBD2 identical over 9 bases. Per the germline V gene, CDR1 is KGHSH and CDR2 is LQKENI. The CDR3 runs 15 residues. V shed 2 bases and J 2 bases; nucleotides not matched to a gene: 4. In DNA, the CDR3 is TGTGCCAGCTCACCAGGACTAGCGACTACCTACGAGCAGTACTTC. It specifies CASSPGLATTYEQYF.

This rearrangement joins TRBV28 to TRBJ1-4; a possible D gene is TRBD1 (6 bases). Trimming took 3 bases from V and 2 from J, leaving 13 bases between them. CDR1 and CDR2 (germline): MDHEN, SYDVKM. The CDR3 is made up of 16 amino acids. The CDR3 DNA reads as TGTGCCAGCAGTTTGGGGGGGGCGCTGACTAATGAAAAACTGTTTTTT. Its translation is CASSLGGALTNEKLFF.

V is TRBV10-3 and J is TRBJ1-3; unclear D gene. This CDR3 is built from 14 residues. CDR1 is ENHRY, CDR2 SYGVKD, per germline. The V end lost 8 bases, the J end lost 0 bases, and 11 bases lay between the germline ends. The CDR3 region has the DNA TGTGCCATCGGCGGAGGGAGCTCTGGAAACACCATATATTTT. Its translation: CAIGGGSSGNTIYF.

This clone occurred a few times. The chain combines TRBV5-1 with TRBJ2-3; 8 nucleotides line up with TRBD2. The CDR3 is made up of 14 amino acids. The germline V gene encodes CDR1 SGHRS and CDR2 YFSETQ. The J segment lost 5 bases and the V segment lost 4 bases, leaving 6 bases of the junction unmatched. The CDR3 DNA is TGCGCCAGCAGCCCGGGACTAGGGGGAGATACGCAGTATTTT. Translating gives CASSPGLGGDTQYF.

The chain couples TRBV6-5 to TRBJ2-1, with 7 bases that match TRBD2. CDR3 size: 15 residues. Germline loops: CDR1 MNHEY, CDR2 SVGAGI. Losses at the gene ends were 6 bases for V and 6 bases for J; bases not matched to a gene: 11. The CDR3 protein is CASRTRASGFNEQFF. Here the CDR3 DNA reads TGTGCCAGCAGGACCCGGGCTAGCGGCTTCAATGAGCAGTTCTTC.